This is a list of T cell receptor beta chains from one sample in a study of cytomegalovirus exposure and HLA in healthy donors. Method: immunoSEQ multiplex PCR; TCRdb's copy keeps in-frame clones and lacks some. The sample yields roughly 190,000 clones, 60% to 85% seen once. The specimen sequenced was PBMCs. These receptors all stem from a girl between 10 and 17 years old in good health and CMV-seropositive. Each CDR3 is given with its conserved first and last residue. D genes are given only for firm matches. Not every row has a clone size; where given, it reads once, few, many or a size class.

d_gene	j_gene	v_gene	abundance	CDR3aa	CDR3nt
.	TRBJ2-5	TRBV27	.	CASSPRGRRGQETQYF	TGTGCCAGCAGTCCGCGGGGGCGGCGAGGTCAAGAGACCCAGTACTTC
.	TRBJ1-1	TRBV7-2	many	CASSFEMNTEAFF	TGTGCCAGCAGCTTTGAGATGAACACTGAAGCTTTCTTT
TRBD1	TRBJ1-5	TRBV7-9	.	CASSLEGAGNQPQHF	TGTGCCAGCAGCTTAGAGGGGGCCGGCAATCAGCCCCAGCATTTT
.	TRBJ1-4	TRBV18	.	CASSPGGIREKLFF	TGTGCCAGCTCACCGGGCGGGATAAGAGAAAAACTGTTTTTT
TRBD2	TRBJ2-1	TRBV13	.	CASSSPGLAQNEQFF	TGTGCCAGCAGCTCGCCGGGACTAGCACAGAATGAGCAGTTCTTC
.	TRBJ2-3	TRBV5-1	once	CASSLSPPLWGQITDTQYF	TGCGCCAGCAGCTTATCCCCCCCATTGTGGGGACAAATCACAGATACGCAGTATTTT
TRBD1	TRBJ2-1	TRBV6-1	.	CASSDGTGVGNEQFF	TGTGCCAGCAGTGACGGGACAGGGGTAGGTAATGAGCAGTTCTTC
TRBD1	TRBJ1-5	TRBV2	.	CASSERTGSDQPQHF	TGTGCCAGCAGTGAGCGGACAGGGAGCGATCAGCCCCAGCATTTT
TRBD1	TRBJ2-2	TRBV7-2	.	CASSPDRGRELFF	TGTGCCAGCAGCCCCGACAGGGGACGGGAGCTGTTTTTT
TRBD1	TRBJ2-1	TRBV15	few	CATGTGSYNEQFF	TGTGCCACCGGGACAGGGTCCTACAATGAGCAGTTCTTC
.	TRBJ2-1	TRBV10-3	.	CATGFNNEQFF	TGTGCCACCGGGTTCAACAATGAGCAGTTCTTC
TRBD1	TRBJ2-7	TRBV27	.	CASSLSTGTGIYEQYF	TGTGCCAGCAGTTTATCCACCGGGACAGGGATCTACGAGCAGTACTTC
TRBD2	TRBJ2-5	TRBV9	.	CASSPGVAGGPETQYF	TGTGCCAGCAGCCCCGGGGTAGCGGGGGGGCCGGAGACCCAGTACTTC
.	TRBJ2-7	TRBV20-1	.	CSVQGAYEQYF	TGCAGTGTACAGGGAGCCTACGAGCAGTACTTC
.	TRBJ2-7	TRBV7-2	.	CASSRMGTRGEQYF	TGTGCCAGCAGCCGGATGGGGACAAGGGGCGAGCAGTACTTC
.	TRBJ1-6	TRBV5-1	.	CASSLRSSYNSPLHF	TGCGCCAGCAGCTTGAGGAGCTCCTATAATTCACCCCTCCACTTT
.	TRBJ1-5	TRBV18	.	CASSRGGGDQPQHF	TGTGCCAGCTCACGAGGCGGCGGAGACCAGCCCCAGCATTTT
.	TRBJ2-7	TRBV7-6	.	CASSLNWGGGPYEQYF	TGTGCCAGCAGCTTAAATTGGGGAGGAGGTCCCTACGAGCAGTACTTC
TRBD1	TRBJ1-2	TRBV2	once	CASSLRTGVNYGYTF	TGTGCCAGCAGTCTTAGGACAGGGGTGAACTATGGCTACACCTTC
TRBD1	TRBJ1-1	TRBV11-2	.	CASKPGQGYTEAFF	TGTGCCAGCAAACCGGGACAGGGGTACACTGAAGCTTTCTTT
.	TRBJ1-4	TRBV23-1	.	CASSGGNEKLFF	TGCGCCAGCAGCGGGGGTAATGAAAAACTGTTTTTT
TRBD1	TRBJ2-7	TRBV11-3	few	CASSLSRDRGHEQYF	TGTGCCAGCAGCCTTAGCCGGGACAGGGGACACGAGCAGTACTTC
TRBD1	TRBJ1-3	TRBV11-3	.	CASSLQGAINTIYF	TGTGCCAGCAGCTTACAGGGGGCTATAAACACCATATATTTT
TRBD1	TRBJ2-3	TRBV15	.	CATRTGVGDTQYF	TGTGCCACCAGGACAGGGGTCGGGGATACGCAGTATTTT
.	TRBJ2-6	TRBV5-8	.	CASSATILSSGANVLTF	TGTGCCAGCAGCGCTACTATTCTCAGCTCTGGGGCCAACGTCCTGACTTTC
.	TRBJ1-1	TRBV6-6	.	CASSDREPPNTEAFF	TGTGCCAGCAGTGACCGGGAGCCGCCGAACACTGAAGCTTTCTTT
TRBD2	TRBJ2-7	TRBV5-1	.	CASSFRLAGTLSYEQYF	TGCGCCAGCAGCTTCCGCCTAGCGGGGACCCTCTCCTACGAGCAGTACTTC
TRBD1	TRBJ2-3	TRBV5-1	once	CASSLRGQGVDTQYF	TGCGCCAGCAGCTTGAGGGGACAGGGGGTAGATACGCAGTATTTT
.	TRBJ2-3	TRBV9	.	CASSVGRGGQTDTQYF	TGTGCCAGCAGCGTAGGAAGGGGGGGGCAGACAGATACGCAGTATTTT
.	TRBJ1-2	TRBV6-5	once	CASIDRSFNYGYTF	TGTGCCAGCATCGACAGGAGTTTCAACTATGGCTACACCTTC
.	TRBJ2-7	TRBV6-5	.	CASSYWQGSYEQYF	TGTGCCAGCAGTTACTGGCAGGGAAGTTACGAGCAGTACTTC
.	TRBJ2-2	TRBV4-3	.	CASSQTGPAGELFF	TGCGCCAGCAGCCAAACAGGACCCGCCGGGGAGCTGTTTTTT